The entry that follows covers one T cell receptor (beta chain) sequence. Compared with germline, one end of the junction differs, possibly owing to a read error. The authors' processing: Reference gene primers were amplified, and this amplification served to estimate nucleated cell counts. Method: immunoSEQ multiplex PCR; TCRdb's copy keeps in-frame clones and lacks some. The V and J calls and the clone size are those of that table, but D and trimming were determined from the DNA. This table has almost 40,000 clones, 85% to 90% appearing once. The V gene's germline CDR1 is MNHEY and CDR2 SVGEGT. The CDR3 is made up of 13 amino acids. This sample is drawn from a study of blood T cell repertoires in COVID-19. Turning to the study itself: Some COVID-19 samples were acute and others convalescent; all came from the United States, Italy and Spain. PBMCs, B-cell-depleted T cells, or T cells were the source of the cDNA or gDNA that made up the material.

The clonotype comes from a man aged 55 to 70 with acute or convalescent COVID-19. V gene TRBV6-2 or TRBV6-3 combines with J gene TRBJ1-6, with D perhaps matching TRBD1 (5 bases). Source material: peripheral blood. In DNA form, the CDR3 reads TGTGCCAGCAGTTACCAGGGTAATTCACCCCCCCACTTT. As protein: CASSYQGNSPPHF.